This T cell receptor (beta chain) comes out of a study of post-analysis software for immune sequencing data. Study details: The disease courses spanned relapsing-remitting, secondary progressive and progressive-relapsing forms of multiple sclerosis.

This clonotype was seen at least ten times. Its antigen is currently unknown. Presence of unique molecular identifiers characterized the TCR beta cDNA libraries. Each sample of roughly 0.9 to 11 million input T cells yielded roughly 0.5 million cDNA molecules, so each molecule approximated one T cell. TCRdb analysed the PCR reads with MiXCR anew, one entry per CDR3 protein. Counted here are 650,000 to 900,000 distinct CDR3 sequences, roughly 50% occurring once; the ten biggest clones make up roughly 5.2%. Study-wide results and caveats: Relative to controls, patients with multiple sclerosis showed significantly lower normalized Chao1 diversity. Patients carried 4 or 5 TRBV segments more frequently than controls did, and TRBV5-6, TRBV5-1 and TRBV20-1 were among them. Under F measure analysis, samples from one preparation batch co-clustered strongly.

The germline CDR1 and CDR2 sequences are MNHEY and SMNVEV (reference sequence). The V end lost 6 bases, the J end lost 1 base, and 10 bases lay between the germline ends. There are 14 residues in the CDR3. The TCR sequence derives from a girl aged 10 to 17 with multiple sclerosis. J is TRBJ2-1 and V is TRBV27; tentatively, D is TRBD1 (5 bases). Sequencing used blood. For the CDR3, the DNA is TGTGCCAGCAGCTCCTCAGGGTCCTACAATGAGCAGTTCTTC. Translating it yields CASSSSGSYNEQFF.